This is a list of T cell receptor beta chains from one sample in a study of PD-1 blockade in mismatch repair-deficient tumors. Using immunoSEQ multiplex PCR, the repertoire was profiled, and TCRdb retains in-frame clones only, with some absent. In the table there are approximately 130,000 clones, about 88% of which are singletons. The starting material was peripheral blood, obtained 44 weeks after starting pembrolizumab. These receptors were collected from an adult with mismatch repair-deficient cancer. CDR3s include the opening cysteine and the closing phenylalanine or tryptophan. A D gene is named only where the DNA matches it firmly. Only part of the rows carry a size: once, few, many, or a class if the clone is expanded.

j_call clone_size d_call v_call cdr3_aa cdr3_nt
TRBJ1-3 . . TRBV19 CASSTWDIPGNTIYF TGTGCCAGTAGTACTTGGGACATCCCTGGAAACACCATATATTTT
TRBJ2-7 . TRBD2 TRBV6-5 CASSNTGTNSYEQYF TGTGCCAGCAGCAATACCGGGACTAACTCTTACGAGCAGTACTTC
TRBJ2-7 . TRBD2 TRBV27 CASSLNGPGLAGISYEQYF TGTGCCAGCAGTTTAAATGGTCCGGGACTAGCGGGAATCTCCTACGAGCAGTACTTC
TRBJ2-1 . TRBD2 TRBV4-2 CASSPRVAGDGSYNEQFF TGTGCCAGCAGCCCCCGGGTAGCGGGAGACGGCTCCTACAATGAGCAGTTCTTC
TRBJ2-7 . . TRBV5-8 CASSLTDSSYEQYF TGTGCCAGCAGCCTGACAGATAGCTCCTACGAGCAGTACTTC
TRBJ2-7 few . TRBV30 CAWSLGVYEQYF TGTGCCTGGAGTTTAGGTGTCTACGAGCAGTACTTC
TRBJ1-2 . . TRBV25-1 CASSERVGGYTF TGTGCCAGCAGTGAAAGGGTTGGTGGCTACACCTTC
TRBJ2-1 . TRBD2 TRBV10-1 CASSDPAETSGRTDEQFF TGCGCCAGCAGTGATCCCGCGGAGACTAGCGGGAGGACCGATGAGCAGTTCTTC
TRBJ1-4 once . TRBV13 CASTAAGDEDEKLFF TGTGCCAGCACCGCGGCCGGGGACGAGGATGAAAAACTGTTTTTT
TRBJ2-7 . TRBD2 TRBV6-4 CASSDSSSGPYEQYF TGTGCCAGCAGTGACTCCTCTAGCGGCCCCTACGAGCAGTACTTC
TRBJ1-1 . . TRBV28 CASSLRRVNTEAFF TGTGCCAGCAGTTTGCGCAGGGTGAACACTGAAGCTTTCTTT
TRBJ2-2 few TRBD1 TRBV11-2 CASSVDRVDYRELFF TGTGCCAGCAGCGTCGACAGGGTGGATTACCGGGAGCTGTTTTTT
TRBJ2-7 . TRBD1 TRBV13 CASSPGQGGYEQYF TGTGCCAGCAGCCCGGGACAGGGGGGGTACGAGCAGTACTTC
TRBJ2-4 . TRBD1 TRBV7-9 CASSQGQGGSKNIQYF TGTGCCAGCAGCCAGGGACAGGGAGGCTCCAAAAACATTCAGTACTTC
TRBJ2-1 . TRBD1 TRBV27 CASRTGTGKLNEQFF TGTGCCAGCAGAACCGGGACAGGTAAACTCAATGAGCAGTTCTTC
TRBJ1-5 . . TRBV6-5 CASSYLSNQPQHF TGTGCCAGCAGTTACTTGAGCAATCAGCCCCAGCATTTT
TRBJ2-7 few . TRBV29-1 CSGLIDYEQYF TGCAGCGGCCTAATTGACTACGAGCAGTACTTC
TRBJ1-2 . TRBD1 TRBV28 CASSRTGGYGYTF TGTGCCAGCAGTCGGACAGGGGGCTATGGCTACACCTTC
TRBJ2-3 . . TRBV30 CAWSLGQGRDTQYF TGTGCCTGGAGTTTGGGGCAGGGCAGAGATACGCAGTATTTT
TRBJ2-7 once . TRBV7-9 CASSYPGEGSYEQYF TGTGCCAGCAGTTATCCGGGAGAGGGGTCCTACGAGCAGTACTTC
TRBJ2-5 . TRBD1 TRBV27 CASSLSGQGQETQYF TGTGCCAGCAGCTTAAGCGGACAGGGCCAAGAGACCCAGTACTTC
TRBJ2-1 . . TRBV19 CASSIGNSYNEQFF TGTGCCAGTAGTATTGGGAACTCCTACAATGAGCAGTTCTTC
TRBJ2-7 . TRBD2 TRBV19 CASSTQLAGESYEQYF TGTGCCAGTAGTACCCAACTAGCGGGAGAAAGCTACGAGCAGTACTTC
TRBJ1-1 . . TRBV29-1 CSVAGYGEAFF TGCAGCGTTGCAGGGTATGGTGAAGCTTTCTTT
TRBJ2-1 . . TRBV7-9 CASRPDRYNEQFF TGTGCCAGCAGACCAGACAGATACAATGAGCAGTTCTTC